This entry lists 27 T cell receptor beta chains sequenced from one sample in a study of blood T cell repertoires in COVID-19. Generated by immunoSEQ multiplex PCR, the TCRdb table keeps only in-frame clones and is missing some. This sample has 95,000 to 150,000 clones, with more than 75% found just once. Sequenced: peripheral blood. These receptors were obtained from a woman between 65 and 79 years old with acute or convalescent COVID-19.

The V call is TRBV19, the J call TRBJ1-5, with 8 positions matching TRBD1. J lost 0 bases, V lost 3 bases, and 7 bases had no gene match. The germline V gene has CDR1 LNHDA and CDR2 SQIVND (reference sequence). The CDR3 has 17 residues. The CDR3 sequence: CASSIMWTGNSNQPQHF. In DNA, the CDR3 is TGTGCCAGTAGTATTATGTGGACAGGGAATAGCAATCAGCCCCAGCATTTT. Complete variable domain (other parts from reference TRBV19 and TRBJ1-5): DGGITQSPKYLFRKEGQNVTLSCEQNLNHDAMYWYRQDPGQGLRLIYYSQIVNDFQKGDIAEGYSVSREKKESFPLTVTSAQKNPTAFYLCASSIMWTGNSNQPQHFGDGTRLSIL.

The chain combines TRBV11-2 with TRBJ1-3; D not certain. In germline, CDR1 is SGHAT, CDR2 FQNNGV. Trimming cost V 5 bases and J 0 bases, with 14 bases left between them. The CDR3 loop spans 16 amino acids. The CDR3 DNA sequence: TGTGCCAGCAGCCCTACGACATCTTTCTCTGGAAACACCATATATTTT. It translates to CASSPTTSFSGNTIYF.

This clone has only one observation. The V gene is TRBV28, the J gene TRBJ2-5, with 7 bases that match TRBD1. CDR3 length: 14 amino acids. V gave up 5 bases and J gave up 3 bases; unmatched junction bases: 6. The germline V gene has CDR1 MDHEN and CDR2 SYDVKM. DNA for the CDR3: TGTGCCAGCAGTCCACGACAGGGTGAAGAGACCCAGTACTTC. Translated, it gives CASSPRQGEETQYF.

V is TRBV3-1 (or the pseudogene TRBV3-2) and J is TRBJ1-1; TRBD1 is a possible D gene (5 bases). This CDR3 has 15 residues. Germline values: CDR1 LGHDT, CDR2 YNNKEL (reference sequence). Trimming removed 4 bases at V and 3 bases at J, with 15 bases between. CDR3 in amino acids: CASSPQAGSYTEAFF. CDR3 nucleotide sequence: TGTGCCAGCAGCCCACAAGCAGGGTCGTACACTGAAGCTTTCTTT.

The V gene is TRBV9, the J gene TRBJ1-5, with D possibly matching TRBD1 (6 bases). The CDR3 has 13 residues. CDR1 and CDR2 from the germline V gene are SGDLS and YYNGEE. V was shortened by 7 bases and J by 6 bases, with 14 bases between the two germline ends. In DNA, the CDR3 is TGTGCCAGCGGGGCAGGGGAGGGTCAGCCCCAGCATTTT. Translating it yields CASGAGEGQPQHF.

V gene TRBV29-1 combines with J gene TRBJ2-3; D call uncertain. V lost 1 base and J lost 0, with 5 bases in between. This CDR3 has 13 residues. The germline V gene has CDR1 SQVTM and CDR2 ANQGSEA. DNA for the CDR3: TGCAGCGTTGAAGGGGCGAGCACAGATACGCAGTATTTT. This sequence encodes CSVEGASTDTQYF.

The chain combines TRBV2 with TRBJ1-2, with 10 bases fitting TRBD1. Trimming cost V 6 bases and J 2 bases; bases outside gene matches: 9. Germline values: CDR1 SNHLY, CDR2 FYNNEI. This CDR3 has 16 amino acids. For the CDR3, the DNA is TGTGCCAGCAGCGCCATGAGACAGGGGGCGAACTATGGCTACACCTTC. Translating gives CASSAMRQGANYGYTF.

The chain carries TRBV10-3 and TRBJ1-1; 7 bases are shared with TRBD1. From germline, CDR1 is ENHRY and CDR2 SYGVKD. This CDR3 contains 14 residues. V lost 8 bases and J lost 3; bases outside the gene matches: 9. The CDR3 bases are TGTGCCATCTCGTACGGACAGGAATACACTGAAGCTTTCTTT. Its protein product is CAISYGQEYTEAFF.

V and J are TRBV24-1 and TRBJ2-7, with TRBD1 identical over 8 bases. With V trimmed by 3 bases and J by 5 bases, 5 bases remained unmatched. Germline assignment: CDR1 KGHDR and CDR2 SFDVKD. This CDR3 is built from 14 residues. DNA for the CDR3: TGTGCCACCAGTGATCCTGAGGACAGGGACGAGCAGTACTTC. It yields the protein CATSDPEDRDEQYF.

The V call is TRBV27, the J call TRBJ1-6; the D gene is possibly TRBD1 (5 bases). Trimming pared 5 bases from V and 9 bases from J, leaving 11 bases between. In germline, CDR1 is MNHEY, CDR2 SMNVEV (reference sequence). The CDR3 is 13 residues long. CDR3 sequence: CASSRGEGSPLHF. CDR3 in DNA: TGTGCCAGCAGTCGGGGGGAGGGTTCACCCCTCCACTTT.

The chain recombines TRBV2 with TRBJ1-2; TRBD1 matches at 12 bases. The length of the CDR3 is 14 residues. CDR1 and CDR2 (germline): SNHLY, FYNNEI. V was pared by 6 bases and J by 2 bases, with 1 base of the junction left unmatched. CDR3 nucleotide sequence: TGTGCCAGCAGGGGGACAGGGGGCAACTATGGCTACACCTTC. Its protein is CASRGTGGNYGYTF.

As to this clone: The same CDR3 arises from other DNA sequences in this sample as well. The genes are TRBV12-3 or TRBV12-4 and TRBJ1-2; 8 nucleotides line up with TRBD1. J gave up 3 bases and V 3 bases, and 0 bases lay outside the gene matches. This CDR3 has 13 amino acids. In DNA, the CDR3 is TGTGCCAGCAGTTTGACAGGGGACTATGGCTACACCTTC. Encoded protein: CASSLTGDYGYTF.

The V call is TRBV5-6, the J call TRBJ1-1; D is unclear. The CDR3 is 14 residues long. Per the germline V gene, CDR1 is SGHDT and CDR2 is YYEEEE. V was clipped by 4 bases and J by 4 bases, with 14 bases between them. The CDR3 spells CASSPRDGSTEAFF. CDR3 sequence (DNA): TGTGCCAGCAGCCCACGGGATGGGAGCACTGAAGCTTTCTTT.

Only one count was recorded for this clone. The chain carries TRBV4-1 and TRBJ2-2; D gene ambiguous. Trimming took off 4 bases at V and 5 bases at J, with 14 bases between the two ends. Germline CDR1 is MGHRA and CDR2 is YSYEKL. This CDR3 comprises 15 residues. DNA of the CDR3: TGCGCCAGCAGCCCCGGCCCGACATTTACCGGGGAGCTGTTTTTT. It encodes CASSPGPTFTGELFF.

The J gene is TRBJ1-1, the V gene TRBV9, with 7 nucleotides matching TRBD1. The germline V gene has CDR1 SGDLS and CDR2 YYNGEE. The CDR3 has 16 amino acids. Germline trimming cut 4 bases from V and 5 bases from J; bases unmatched to any gene: 14. CDR3 DNA: TGTGCCAGCAGCCTGCAGGGGGGCGCCAGTTGGACTGAAGCTTTCTTT. It codes for CASSLQGGASWTEAFF.

The chain couples TRBV5-4 to TRBJ1-3; perhaps TRBD1 as D (6 bases). V lost 4 bases to trimming and J lost 0 bases, with 14 bases between them. This CDR3 spans 16 amino acids. Germline CDR1 is SGHNT and CDR2 is YYREEE (reference sequence). CDR3 DNA sequence: TGTGCCAGCAGCATAAACAGGGCCGGCTCTGGAAACACCATATATTTT. It specifies CASSINRAGSGNTIYF.

This sequence joins TRBV13 and TRBJ2-3; 10 bases line up with TRBD2. Germline-derived CDR1 and CDR2 are PRHDT and FYEKMQ (reference sequence). The CDR3 spans 16 residues. The V gene end was trimmed by 5 bases and the J gene end by 7 bases; junction bases not matched to a gene: 12. The chain's CDR3 is CASSRWTSGTFNTQYF. The CDR3 region has the DNA TGTGCCAGCAGCCGCTGGACTAGCGGAACCTTTAATACGCAGTATTTT.

The CDR3 region has the DNA TGTGCCAGCACCTTCATAGCCTCTGGAAACACCATATATTTT. This gives the protein CASTFIASGNTIYF. The chain joins TRBV3-1 (or the pseudogene TRBV3-2) to TRBJ1-3; D is unclear. The length of the CDR3 is 14 residues. V lost 7 bases to trimming and J lost 0 bases, with 10 bases between them. Germline CDR1 LGHDT, CDR2 YNNKEL (reference sequence).

A single count supports this clone. The genes are TRBV9 and TRBJ1-5; perhaps TRBD1 as D (5 bases). The V gene's germline CDR1 is SGDLS and CDR2 YYNGEE. V was shortened by 4 bases and J by 9 bases, with 20 bases between the two germline ends. The CDR3 runs 15 residues. The CDR3 loop reads CASSLAPGSGVPQHF. The CDR3 nucleotides are TGTGCCAGCAGCTTGGCCCCGGGGTCGGGGGTGCCCCAGCATTTT.

V gene TRBV5-4 combines with J gene TRBJ2-3; no reliable D call. With 0 bases removed from V and 2 bases from J, the gap between germline ends came to 19 bases. Germline CDR1 SGHNT, CDR2 YYREEE (reference sequence). The CDR3 runs 18 residues. The CDR3 nucleotides read TGTGCCAGCAGCTTGGGTAGTGTCGCCTCCTATATCACAGATACGCAGTATTTT. It encodes CASSLGSVASYITDTQYF.

The V call is TRBV4-2, the J call TRBJ2-5; TRBD2 agrees at 11 bases. Germline-derived CDR1 and CDR2 are LGHNA and YNFKEQ. The CDR3 totals 16 residues. The ends lost 9 bases at V and 5 bases at J; junction bases unmatched: 14. The CDR3: CASKDLAGGLRETQYF. The CDR3 DNA follows: TGTGCCAGTAAGGACCTAGCGGGGGGCCTTCGGGAGACCCAGTACTTC.

In this sample, this clone turned up a few times. The chain is built from TRBV5-1 and TRBJ2-1; 9 bases match TRBD2. J gave up 10 bases and V 4 bases, and 12 bases lay outside the gene matches. The length of the CDR3 is 15 residues. The V gene's germline CDR1 is SGHRS and CDR2 YFSETQ. The CDR3 loop reads CASSPRVAGEQEQFF. CDR3 bases: TGCGCCAGCAGCCCCCGGGTAGCGGGGGAGCAAGAGCAGTTCTTC.

This clone was counted between two and nine times. V usage is TRBV6-6 and J usage is TRBJ2-7; 8 nucleotides line up with TRBD2. Germline V gene lookup returns CDR1 MNHNY and CDR2 SVGAGI (reference sequence). Unmatched junction bases numbered 6, after V lost 4 bases and J lost 4 bases. CDR3 size: 14 residues. The chain's CDR3 is CASSWGAGEYEQYF. Written as DNA, the CDR3 is TGTGCCAGCAGTTGGGGAGCGGGGGAATACGAGCAGTACTTC.

The chain recombines TRBV2 with TRBJ1-2, with D hard to call. Trimming shortened V by 6 bases and J by 8 bases, and 7 bases separated the two germline ends. The CDR3 contains 10 residues. CDR1 is SNHLY and CDR2 is FYNNEI in the germline V gene. CDR3 DNA: TGTGCCAGCAGCCTGGGCGGCTACACCTTC. Translating it yields CASSLGGYTF. The full variable domain, its missing parts supplied by reference TRBV2 and TRBJ1-2, is EPEVTQTPSHQVTQMGQEVILRCVPISNHLYFYWYRQILGQKVEFLVSFYNNEISEKSEIFDDQFSVERPDGSNFTLKIRSTKLEDSAMYFCASSLGGYTFGSGTRLTVV.

This chain links TRBV4-1 with TRBJ1-3, with TRBD1 identical over 9 bases. The CDR3 consists of 17 residues. The germline gives CDR1 MGHRA, CDR2 YSYEKL. V shed 0 bases, J shed 5 bases, and the junction held 8 bases outside the gene matches. In DNA form, the CDR3 reads TGCGCCAGCAGCCAAGATTCCGGGGGGACAGGGAGAAACACCATATATTTT. It encodes CASSQDSGGTGRNTIYF.

The CDR3 region is CASRVEGGQGYGYTF. CDR3 sequence (DNA): TGTGCCAGCAGGGTTGAGGGAGGGCAGGGCTATGGCTACACCTTC. V and J are TRBV2 and TRBJ1-2, with a tentative D call TRBD1 (5 bases). Trimming took off 6 bases at V and 4 bases at J, with 18 bases between the two ends. The length of the CDR3 is 15 residues. In germline, CDR1 is SNHLY, CDR2 FYNNEI.

This chain joins TRBV2 and TRBJ1-3; D perhaps matches TRBD1 (6 bases). CDR1 and CDR2 from the germline V gene are SNHLY and FYNNEI. CDR3 length: 18 amino acids. V lost 4 bases to trimming and J lost 2 bases, with 21 bases between them. CDR3 sequence (DNA): TGTGCCAGCAGTGGGGACATGAGGGTCTCCAGGACTGGAAACACCATATATTTT. Translated, it gives CASSGDMRVSRTGNTIYF.